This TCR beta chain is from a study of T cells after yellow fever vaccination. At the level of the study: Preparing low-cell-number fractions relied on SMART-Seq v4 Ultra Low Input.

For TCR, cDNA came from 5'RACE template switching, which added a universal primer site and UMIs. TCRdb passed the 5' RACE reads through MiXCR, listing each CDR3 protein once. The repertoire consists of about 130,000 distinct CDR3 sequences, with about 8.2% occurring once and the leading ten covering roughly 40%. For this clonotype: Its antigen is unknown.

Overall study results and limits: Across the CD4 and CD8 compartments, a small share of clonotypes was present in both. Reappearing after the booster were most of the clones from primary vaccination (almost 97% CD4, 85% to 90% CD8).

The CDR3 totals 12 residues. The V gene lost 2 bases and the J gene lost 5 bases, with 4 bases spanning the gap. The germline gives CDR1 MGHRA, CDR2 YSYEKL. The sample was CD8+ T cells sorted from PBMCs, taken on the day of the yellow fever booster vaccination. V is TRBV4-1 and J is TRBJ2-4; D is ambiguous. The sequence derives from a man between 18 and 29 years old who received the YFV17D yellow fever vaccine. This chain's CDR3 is CASSQRENIQYF. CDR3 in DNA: TGCGCCAGCAGCCAACGAGAAAACATTCAGTACTTC.